The clone carrying this TCR beta chain was observed many times. The antigen is undetermined. The entry originates in a study of neurological immune-mediated disorders. At the level of the study: There were roughly 34 multiple sclerosis patients; about 30 were relapsing-remitting and 3 were secondary progressive. Notes on the study in general: HTLV-1-associated myelopathy led in TCR clonal expansion, while multiple sclerosis ranked lowest, below healthy controls. Across subjects, expanded clones had no CDR3 amino acid sequences in common, pointing to private repertoires in all groups.

The V and J ends lost 0 bases and 2 bases respectively, with 12 bases between them. The CDR3 totals 16 residues. Germline V gives CDR1 SGHVS, CDR2 FNYEAQ. TCRdb passed the 5' RACE reads through MiXCR, listing each CDR3 protein once. Of under 60,000 distinct CDR3 sequences in the sample, less than 6% were seen once. The origin of this receptor is a woman aged 18-35 years with multiple sclerosis. Sequencing was carried out using CD4+ T cells from blood. V usage is TRBV7-6 and J usage is TRBJ2-3; D is possibly TRBD2 (5 bases). The CDR3 is CASSLAGLGATDTQYF. CDR3 DNA sequence: TGTGCCAGCAGCTTAGCTGGGCTGGGAGCCACAGATACGCAGTATTTT.